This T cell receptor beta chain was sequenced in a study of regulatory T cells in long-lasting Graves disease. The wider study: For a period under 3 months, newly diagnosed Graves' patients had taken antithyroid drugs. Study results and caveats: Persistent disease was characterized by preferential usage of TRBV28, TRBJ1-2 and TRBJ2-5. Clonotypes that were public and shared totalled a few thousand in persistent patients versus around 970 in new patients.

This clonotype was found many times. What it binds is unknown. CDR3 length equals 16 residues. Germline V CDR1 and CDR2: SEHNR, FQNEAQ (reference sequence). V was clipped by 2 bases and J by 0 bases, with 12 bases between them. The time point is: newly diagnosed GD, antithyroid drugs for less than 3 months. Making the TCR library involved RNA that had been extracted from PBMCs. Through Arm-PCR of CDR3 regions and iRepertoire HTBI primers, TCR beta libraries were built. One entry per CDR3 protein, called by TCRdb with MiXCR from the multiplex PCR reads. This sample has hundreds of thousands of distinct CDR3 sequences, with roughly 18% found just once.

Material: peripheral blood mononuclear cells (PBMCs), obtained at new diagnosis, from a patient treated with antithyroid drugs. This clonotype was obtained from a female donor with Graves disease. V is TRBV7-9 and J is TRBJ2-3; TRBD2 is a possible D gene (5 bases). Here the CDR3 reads CASSLSGGPSTDTQYF. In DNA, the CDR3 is TGTGCCAGCAGCTTATCGGGCGGGCCGAGCACAGATACGCAGTATTTT.